Below are 30 T cell receptor beta chains sequenced from a single sample in a study of tumor-infiltrating lymphocytes in primary liver carcinoma. The authors made TCR beta cDNA from approximately 500 ng total RNA with a constant-region primer. Three rounds of nested multiplex PCR with slightly modified ARM-PCR produced TCR beta libraries. For 10 cycles apiece, the opening two PCR rounds ran with TRBV1-TRBV30 forward primers and a C-beta reverse primer. TCRdb processed the multiplex PCR reads anew with MiXCR; each CDR3 protein has one entry. The table has about 310,000 distinct CDR3 sequences, approximately 60% seen once. Alongside blood RNA obtained from unsorted whole blood, germline DNA was also extracted. The material sequenced was peripheral blood. The origin of the receptors is a man between 40 and 49 years old with primary liver carcinoma and hepatitis B virus infection.

Note on this clonotype: Germline and junction disagree at one end, which may indicate a read error. The rearrangement uses TRBV6-2 or TRBV6-3 and TRBJ2-1; 9 bases fit TRBD1. CDR3 length: 17 amino acids. Germline V gene lookup returns CDR1 MNHEY and CDR2 SVGEGT. The CDR3: CASREGQGRSSYNEQSF. The CDR3 DNA sequence: TGTGCCAGCAGGGAGGGACAGGGCCGGAGCTCCTACAATGAGCAGTCCTTC.

Of note for this clonotype: Compared with germline, one end of the junction differs, possibly owing to a read error. The V call is TRBV5-1, the J call TRBJ2-5; TRBD1 agrees at 9 bases. CDR3 length: 17 amino acids. Germline CDR1 is SGHRS and CDR2 is YFSETQ. The CDR3, as DNA: TGCGCCAGCAGTTTGGACAGGGGAGTTGGGTCGGAAGAGACCCAGTACTTC. The encoded protein is CASSLDRGVGSEETQYF.

This clonotype was counted many times. The chain recombines TRBV12-3 or TRBV12-4 with TRBJ2-7; 7 nucleotides agree with TRBD2. V shed 4 bases and J 5 bases; nucleotides not matched to a gene: 8. This CDR3 has 14 amino acids. The CDR3 reads CASSSSGEGDEQYF. In nucleotides, the CDR3 is TGTGCCAGCAGTTCGTCTGGGGAGGGCGACGAGCAGTACTTC.

The rearrangement uses TRBV6-1 and TRBJ1-2, with D hard to call. V shed 5 bases and J shed 2 bases, with 12 bases lying between them. Germline CDR1 is MNHNS and CDR2 is SASEGT. The CDR3 has 14 residues. This CDR3 is CASSNNQYNYGYTF. CDR3 nucleotides: TGTGCCAGCAGTAATAACCAGTACAACTATGGCTACACCTTC.

This rearrangement joins TRBV14 to TRBJ2-6; D is undetermined. The CDR3 covers 16 residues. V lost 0 bases and J 0 bases, leaving 6 bases between the germline ends. CDR1 is SGHDN and CDR2 is FVKESK in the germline V gene. DNA of the CDR3: TGTGCCAGCAGCCAAGACACCCACTCTGGGGCCAACGTCCTGACTTTC. Translated, it gives CASSQDTHSGANVLTF. The variable domain in full, with the rest retrieved from reference TRBV14 and TRBJ2-6, is EAGVTQFPSHSVIEKGQTVTLRCDPISGHDNLYWYRRVMGKEIKFLLHFVKESKQDESGMPNNRFLAERTGGTYSTLKVQPAELEDSGVYFCASSQDTHSGANVLTFGAGSRLTVL.

In the case of this clonotype: A much larger clonotype is one base distant, so this may be a read error. V usage is TRBV12-3 or TRBV12-4 and J usage is TRBJ2-5; D might be TRBD2 (6 bases). V was cut by 6 bases and J by 1 base, with 12 bases left in between. The CDR3 consists of 14 residues. The CDR3 loop reads CASRVEGTQETQYF. The CDR3 region has the DNA TGTGCCAGCAGGGTGGAGGGGACCCAAGAGACCCAGTACTTC.

This clonotype was counted many times. The chain employs TRBV4-1 and TRBJ1-5; no clear D. The CDR3 contains 15 residues. Germline CDR1 and CDR2: MGHRA and YSYEKL. Trimming left V 0 bases short and J 7 bases short, with 13 bases between. CDR3 sequence: CASSQEQQGFQPQHF. The CDR3 nucleotides are TGCGCCAGCAGCCAAGAACAACAAGGATTCCAGCCCCAGCATTTT.

With respect to this clonotype: This may be a read error: a much more frequent sequence differs by one nucleotide. J is TRBJ1-2 and V is TRBV12-3 or TRBV12-4; D gene unclear. CDR3 length equals 13 residues. As DNA, the CDR3 is TGTGCCAACAGTTTAGGAGGGAACTATGGCTACACCTTC. It is translated as CANSLGGNYGYTF.

This clonotype was observed a handful of times. This CDR3 reads CASREQGPTNQPQHF. As DNA, the CDR3 is TGTGCCAGCAGGGAACAGGGGCCGACCAATCAGCCCCAGCATTTT. The V gene is TRBV12-3 or TRBV12-4, the J gene TRBJ1-5, with TRBD1 matching over 7 bases. CDR3 size: 15 residues. Unmatched junction bases numbered 8, after V lost 6 bases and J lost 3 bases.

The chain carries TRBV5-5 and TRBJ2-3; TRBD2 matches 9 bases. CDR1 SGHKS and CDR2 YYEKEE come from the germline V gene (reference sequence). V was clipped by 0 bases and J by 5 bases; unmatched bases: 7. The CDR3 contains 16 residues. The chain's CDR3 is CASSLAASGNGDTQYF. The CDR3 coding sequence is TGTGCCAGCAGCTTGGCCGCTAGCGGGAATGGAGATACGCAGTATTTT.

This clonotype was picked up a small number of times. This chain connects TRBV5-1 to TRBJ2-1, with D possibly TRBD2 on 5 matching bases. With 5 bases removed from V and 9 bases from J, the gap between germline ends came to 21 bases. CDR3 length equals 15 residues. Germline CDR1 reads SGHRS; CDR2 reads YFSETQ. The CDR3 DNA follows: TGCGCCAGCAGTCCAGGTGTTGGGGAGACGGGTGAGCAGTTCTTC. This encodes CASSPGVGETGEQFF.

Regarding this clonotype: Just one base apart from a much larger clone, this may be a read error. The rearrangement links TRBV29-1 to TRBJ2-1; tentative D call: TRBD1 (5 bases). The CDR3 has 11 residues. Germline V CDR1 and CDR2: SQVTM, ANQGSEA. In DNA, the CDR3 is TGCAACGTTGGACACAGCAATGAGCAGTTCTTC. Amino acid sequence: CNVGHSNEQFF.

Details on this clonotype: An end of the junction differs from the germline gene, which may be a read error. The chain carries TRBV4-1 and TRBJ2-2; the match to TRBD1 covers 9 bases. The length of the CDR3 is 14 residues. The V gene's germline CDR1 is MGHRA and CDR2 YSYEKL. CDR3 DNA: TGCGCCAGCAGCCCGAACCTACAGGGGGCCGGGGAGCTGTTT. It translates to CASSPNLQGAGELF.

A word on this clonotype: The junction does not match germline at one end; this may be a read error. The V and J genes are TRBV6-1 and TRBJ1-4; D not certain. The CDR3 runs to 14 residues. Germline assignment: CDR1 MNHNS and CDR2 SASEGT. Written as DNA, the CDR3 is TGTGCCAGGAGTGCCAGGTCGGTTAATGAAAAACTGTTTTTT. It is translated as CARSARSVNEKLFF.

The table lists this clonotype with a few counts. The chain employs TRBV7-8 and TRBJ2-1, with TRBD2 identical over 9 bases. Germline loops: CDR1 SGHVS, CDR2 FQNEAQ. V lost 6 bases to trimming and J lost 8 bases; unmatched junction nucleotides: 17. This CDR3 comprises 17 residues. The CDR3 DNA sequence: TGTGCCAGCAGTCCCATATCGGCTAGCGGGACATTTGATGAGCAGTTCTTC. Amino acids: CASSPISASGTFDEQFF. The full variable domain, in which reference TRBV7-8 and TRBJ2-1 provide the parts outside the CDR3, is GAGVSQSPRYKVAKRGQDVALRCDPISGHVSLFWYQQALGQGPEFLTYFQNEAQLDKSGLPSDRFFAERPEGSVSTLKIQRTQQEDSAVYLCASSPISASGTFDEQFFGPGTRLTVL.

This clonotype has a handful of counts. The chain carries TRBV28 and TRBJ2-7; D remains unclear. V shed 2 bases and J shed 9 bases, with 14 bases lying between them. This CDR3 has 13 amino acids. The germline V gene encodes CDR1 MDHEN and CDR2 SYDVKM. CDR3 sequence: CASSLRPPAGQYF. The CDR3 DNA reads as TGTGCCAGCAGTTTAAGGCCCCCCGCAGGGCAGTACTTC.

For this clonotype: The junction differs from germline at one of its ends, possibly a read error. This sequence joins TRBV6-6 and TRBJ2-1; D perhaps matches TRBD1 (5 bases). Germline CDR1 is MNHNY and CDR2 is SVGAGI (reference sequence). This CDR3 spans 13 amino acids. The CDR3 DNA reads as TGTTCCAGCAGTTCAACAGGTGCCAATGAGCAGTTCTTC. It is translated as CSSSSTGANEQFF.

Only a few counts were recorded for this clonotype. The genes are TRBV19 and TRBJ1-5; TRBD1 matches at 7 bases. Germline V gene lookup returns CDR1 LNHDA and CDR2 SQIVND (reference sequence). The CDR3 has 17 amino acids. With V trimmed by 10 bases and J by 1 base, 16 bases remained unmatched. The CDR3: CATRGGLGIQSNQPQHF. CDR3 in DNA: TGTGCCACCAGGGGGGGGCTAGGTATCCAGAGCAATCAGCCCCAGCATTTT.

This clonotype was observed at least ten times. J is TRBJ2-6 and V is TRBV11-2, with D unclear. Looked up from germline, CDR1 is SGHAT and CDR2 is FQNNGV. V dropped 5 bases and J dropped 0 bases, with 8 bases sitting between them. The CDR3 covers 15 residues. This CDR3 is CASSKAFSGANVLTF. CDR3 nucleotides: TGTGCCAGCAGCAAAGCCTTCTCTGGGGCCAACGTCCTGACTTTC. The variable domain in full, completed from reference TRBV11-2 and TRBJ2-6, reads EAGVAQSPRYKIIEKRQSVAFWCNPISGHATLYWYQQILGQGPKLLIQFQNNGVVDDSQLPKDRFSAERLKGVDSTLKIQPAKLEDSAVYLCASSKAFSGANVLTFGAGSRLTVL.

This chain connects TRBV4-3 to TRBJ2-5; 10 nucleotides align to TRBD2. The CDR3 covers 14 residues. V was clipped by 2 bases and J by 11 bases; unmatched bases: 8. CDR1 is LGHNA and CDR2 is YSLEER in the germline V gene. The CDR3 DNA sequence: TGCGCCAGCAGCCAACTCCCTAGCGGGAGTGGGCAGTACTTC. Protein: CASSQLPSGSGQYF.

This clonotype has just one count. An end of the junction does not agree with germline; a read error may underlie this. The rearrangement links TRBV11-3 to TRBJ2-2; D may be TRBD1 or TRBD2 (5 bases each). Germline CDR1 SGHNT, CDR2 YENEEA. The CDR3 totals 15 residues. CDR3 protein: CASGFGTGNTRELFF. The CDR3 DNA reads as TGTGCCAGCGGTTTTGGGACGGGTAACACCCGGGAGCTGTTTTTT.

Remarks on this clonotype: A clone one base away is much larger, so this may be a read error. The rearrangement links TRBV10-2 to TRBJ1-4; D unclear. Trimming removed 10 bases at V and 4 bases at J, with 16 bases between. CDR1 WSHSY and CDR2 SAAADI come from the germline V gene. The CDR3 length is 14 residues. The chain's CDR3 is CANTSSGLNEKLFF. The CDR3 region has the DNA TGCGCCAACACTTCATCGGGCCTTAATGAAAAACTGTTTTTT.

V gene TRBV6-5 combines with J gene TRBJ2-5; D is perhaps TRBD2 (6 bases). V dropped 0 bases and J dropped 9 bases, with 23 bases sitting between them. CDR1 is MNHEY and CDR2 is SVGAGI in the germline V gene. The CDR3 is made up of 17 amino acids. In nucleotides, the CDR3 is TGTGCCAGCAGTTACTCGGACGGGAGAGACAATCCAAGGCCCCAGTACTTC. Its translation: CASSYSDGRDNPRPQYF.

For this clonotype: A single base separates this from a much larger clone, so it may be a read error. This chain links TRBV5-6 with TRBJ2-1, with no clear D. This CDR3 region has 12 residues. From germline, CDR1 is SGHDT and CDR2 YYEEEE. DNA for the CDR3: TGTACCAGCAGCTTGCGATACAATGAGCAGTTCTTC. This encodes CTSSLRYNEQFF.

As for this clonotype: A much larger clone differs from this one at a single base, so this may be a read error. This chain links TRBV4-2 with TRBJ2-7, with D possibly TRBD2 on 7 matching bases. The CDR3 length is 15 residues. Germline V gene data show CDR1 as LGHNA and CDR2 as YNFKEQ. The V and J ends lost 4 bases and 2 bases respectively, with 15 bases between them. CDR3 in amino acids: CASSPGSGTTYEQYF. The CDR3 region has the DNA TGTGCCAGCAGCCCCGGGAGCGGGACAACCTACGAGCAGTACTTC.

Notes on this clonotype: Being one base from a much bigger clone, this may be a read error. The chain employs TRBV6-1 and TRBJ2-1; the match to TRBD1 covers 12 bases. This CDR3 comprises 16 residues. The germline gives CDR1 MNHNS, CDR2 SASEGT. The CDR3 region has the DNA TGTGACAGCAGTGGGACAGGGGGCCGTGGTCCCAATGAGCAGTTCTTC. Encoded protein: CDSSGTGGRGPNEQFF.

The table lists this clonotype with many counts. V and J are TRBV12-3 or TRBV12-4 and TRBJ2-7, with 9 positions matching TRBD1. The CDR3 length is 14 residues. With V trimmed by 7 bases and J by 4 bases, 8 bases remained unmatched. DNA of the CDR3: TGTGCCAGCAACCCGACAGGGGGTGGGTACGAGCAGTACTTC. Translated, it gives CASNPTGGGYEQYF.

This clonotype appeared a single time. A read error may explain this, as a much larger clone is one base away. The chain combines TRBV4-1 with TRBJ1-1; unclear D gene. The germline V gene encodes CDR1 MGHRA and CDR2 YSYEKL. Deletions cut 4 bases from V and 1 base from J, with 10 bases between. The CDR3 is 14 residues long. The CDR3 protein is CASSRGSRNTEAFF. In nucleotides, the CDR3 is TGCGCCAGCAGCCGAGGGTCGAGGAACACTGAAGCTTTCTTT.

Comments on this clonotype: Sequence at one end of the junction differs from germline and may be a read error. This CDR3 is CANSQEWRSNQPQYF. The CDR3 nucleotides are TGTGCCAACAGCCAAGAGTGGAGGAGCAATCAGCCCCAGTATTTT. The chain joins TRBV4-2 to TRBJ1-5, with D possibly matching TRBD2 (5 bases). Judging by the DNA end, TRBJ2-3 fits better; the J call may be wrong. The germline CDR1 and CDR2 sequences are LGHNA and YNFKEQ. The CDR3 spans 15 residues.

In regard to this clonotype: An end of the junction does not agree with germline; a read error may underlie this. V gene TRBV5-5 combines with J gene TRBJ2-1, with D hard to call. The CDR3 covers 13 residues. Per the germline V gene, CDR1 is SGHKS and CDR2 is YYEKEE (reference sequence). The CDR3 DNA follows: TGTGCCAGCAGCTTGAAGCCAGACAATGTGCAGTTCTTC. It specifies CASSLKPDNVQFF.